The 25 T cell receptor beta chains presented below share a single source sample, sequenced in a study of beta chain features in type 1 diabetes. Study results and limitations: When Type 1 diabetes patients were examined, their TCRB CDR3s proved moderately but significantly shorter in all four CD4+ subsets.

All of the isolated RNA was reverse transcribed, so expressed TCRB transcripts were sequenced. Using immunoSEQ multiplex PCR, the repertoire was profiled, and TCRdb retains in-frame clones only, with some absent. This table holds roughly 280,000 clones, around 25% found once. These TCRs' antigens remain unknown. Material for sequencing was naive CD4+ T cells from blood. The origin of the receptors is a woman aged 30 to 39 with type 1 diabetes.

The chain couples TRBV20-1 to TRBJ2-3; D is undetermined. CDR1 is DFQATT and CDR2 is SNEGSKA in the germline V gene (reference sequence). This CDR3 region has 9 residues. CDR3 amino acids: CTGVDTQYF. The CDR3 coding sequence is TGCACCGGAGTAGATACGCAGTATTTT.

In DNA form, the CDR3 reads TGTGCCAGCAGCCACAACAGGGAGGAGACCCAGTACTTC. It encodes CASSHNREETQYF. The chain employs TRBV11-1 and TRBJ2-5, with D possibly matching TRBD1 (6 bases). The length of the CDR3 is 13 residues. In germline, CDR1 is SGHAT, CDR2 FQDESV (reference sequence). Trimming removed 5 bases from V and 5 bases from J, with 12 bases in between.

This clone was counted a few times. The CDR3 nucleotides are TGTGCTAGTGCCCTCTCTATTACGGTCCAATACAATGAGCAGTTCTTC. Its protein product is CASALSITVQYNEQFF. The rearrangement joins TRBV12-5 to TRBJ2-1; no firm D call. This CDR3 is 16 amino acids long. Trimming removed 7 bases from V and 4 bases from J, with 20 bases in between. CDR1 is LGHNT, CDR2 FRNRAP, per germline.

This chain's CDR3 is CASSFDGRWNEQFF. DNA of the CDR3: TGCGCCAGCAGCTTTGACGGGAGGTGGAATGAGCAGTTCTTC. V gene TRBV5-1 combines with J gene TRBJ2-1, with 7 bases identical to TRBD2. Germline V gene data show CDR1 as SGHRS and CDR2 as YFSETQ. V lost 2 bases and J lost 7; bases outside the gene matches: 6. The CDR3 runs 14 residues.

This clone came up a few times. This same CDR3 is encoded by further DNA sequences in the sample. This chain connects TRBV28 to TRBJ2-6; D not certain. The CDR3 consists of 14 residues. Trimming left V 1 base short and J 3 bases short, with 4 bases between. Germline V gene sequence: CDR1 MDHEN, CDR2 SYDVKM. CDR3 amino acids: CASSLFSGANVLTF. Here the CDR3 DNA reads TGTGCCAGCAGTTTATTTAGTGGGGCCAACGTCCTGACTTTC.

This clone showed up just once. This rearrangement joins TRBV4-1 to TRBJ2-1, with D unclear. The CDR3 totals 11 residues. The germline gives CDR1 MGHRA, CDR2 YSYEKL. Trimming cost V 8 bases and J 6 bases, with 8 bases left between them. Here the CDR3 reads CASRNFNEQFF. The CDR3 bases are TGCGCCAGCCGAAACTTCAATGAGCAGTTCTTC.

The chain uses TRBV28 and TRBJ2-7; D ambiguous. Per germline, CDR1 MDHEN and CDR2 SYDVKM. The CDR3 has 11 amino acids. Trimming cost V 6 bases and J 3 bases, with 6 bases left between them. Here the CDR3 DNA reads TGTGCCAGCAGCCCCAACTACGAGCAGTACTTC. Amino acid sequence: CASSPNYEQYF.

This clone has only a few counts. The V call is TRBV5-4, the J call TRBJ1-4; 8 bases are a match to TRBD1. CDR3 length: 14 residues. CDR1 SGHNT and CDR2 YYREEE come from the germline V gene (reference sequence). V shed 5 bases, J shed 7 bases, and the junction held 7 bases outside the gene matches. This CDR3 reads CASRRGQGGEKLFF. The CDR3 coding sequence is TGTGCCAGCAGACGTGGACAGGGAGGTGAAAAACTGTTTTTT.

V usage is TRBV19 and J usage is TRBJ2-7, with 9 nucleotides matching TRBD1. The germline gives CDR1 LNHDA, CDR2 SQIVND (reference sequence). The CDR3 contains 16 residues. The V and J ends lost 3 bases and 3 bases, in that order; junction bases with no gene match: 9. The CDR3 DNA reads TGTGCCAGTAGTATTCTCCCGGGACAGGGAAGCTACGAGCAGTACTTC. The encoded protein is CASSILPGQGSYEQYF.

The chain uses TRBV19 and TRBJ2-1, with 11 nucleotides matching TRBD1. The junction had 7 bases not matched to a gene; V was cut back by 5 bases and J by 4 bases. The CDR3 has 16 amino acids. Germline values: CDR1 LNHDA, CDR2 SQIVND (reference sequence). The CDR3 nucleotides read TGTGCCAGTAGTGCCGCTGGGACAGGGGGGTACAATGAGCAGTTCTTC. Encoded protein: CASSAAGTGGYNEQFF.

V and J are TRBV19 and TRBJ1-5, with TRBD1 as a possible D gene (6 bases). Looked up from germline, CDR1 is LNHDA and CDR2 is SQIVND (reference sequence). Trimming removed 4 bases at V and 10 bases at J, with 14 bases between. The CDR3 consists of 13 residues. The CDR3 DNA follows: TGTGCCAGTAGTAGAAACGACAGGAATCCCCAGCATTTT. It encodes CASSRNDRNPQHF.

V is TRBV5-1 and J is TRBJ1-2; 8 bases agree with TRBD1. J gave up 4 bases and V 5 bases, and 7 bases lay outside the gene matches. This CDR3 has 14 amino acids. CDR1 and CDR2 from the germline V gene are SGHRS and YFSETQ. This CDR3 is CASRPQGDGYGYTF. CDR3 coding DNA: TGCGCCAGCAGACCACAGGGGGATGGCTATGGCTACACCTTC.

In its sample, this clone was seen a few times. This sample includes further DNA sequences coding for the same CDR3. The chain combines TRBV18 with TRBJ2-5, with TRBD1 identical over 8 bases. This CDR3 has 14 residues. CDR1 and CDR2 (germline): KGHSH, LQKENI. V shed 3 bases and J 2 bases; nucleotides not matched to a gene: 2. The CDR3 region is CASSPRTGQETQYF. The CDR3 DNA follows: TGTGCCAGCTCACCCAGGACAGGGCAAGAGACCCAGTACTTC.

The V and J genes are TRBV5-5 and TRBJ2-5, with 8 bases fitting TRBD2. The CDR3 has 16 amino acids. Germline CDR1 is SGHKS and CDR2 is YYEKEE (reference sequence). The V segment lost 0 bases and the J segment 2 bases; nucleotides outside the gene matches: 6. CDR3 residues: CASSLAGTSGQETQYF. CDR3 bases: TGTGCCAGCAGCTTGGCTGGCACTAGCGGACAAGAGACCCAGTACTTC.

The chain links TRBV19 to TRBJ2-3; 12 bases line up with TRBD2. The CDR3 runs to 16 residues. From germline, CDR1 is LNHDA and CDR2 SQIVND (reference sequence). Germline trimming cut 5 bases from V and 3 bases from J; bases unmatched to any gene: 6. CDR3 DNA sequence: TGTGCCAGTAGTCGGACTAGCGGGACCCTTACAGATACGCAGTATTTT. Protein product: CASSRTSGTLTDTQYF. Filled out from reference TRBV19 and TRBJ2-3, the complete variable domain reads DGGITQSPKYLFRKEGQNVTLSCEQNLNHDAMYWYRQDPGQGLRLIYYSQIVNDFQKGDIAEGYSVSREKKESFPLTVTSAQKNPTAFYLCASSRTSGTLTDTQYFGPGTRLTVL.

As DNA, the CDR3 is TGTGCCAGCAGCTTGGGTCGGGGAGTCCAAGAGACCCAGTACTTC. This sequence encodes CASSLGRGVQETQYF. This sequence joins TRBV7-9 and TRBJ2-5; possibly TRBD2 for D (5 bases). Germline V gene data show CDR1 as SEHNR and CDR2 as FQNEAQ (reference sequence). Trimming took 3 bases from V and 1 from J, leaving 12 bases between them. CDR3 length: 15 residues. Drawing the rest from reference TRBV7-9 and TRBJ2-5, the complete variable domain is DTGVSQNPRHKITKRGQNVTFRCDPISEHNRLYWYRQTLGQGPEFLTYFQNEAQLEKSRLLSDRFSAERPKGSFSTLEIQRTEQGDSAMYLCASSLGRGVQETQYFGPGTRLLVL.

V and J are TRBV7-2 and TRBJ2-7, with a weak D call TRBD2 (6 bases). The CDR3 has 13 amino acids. CDR1 is SGHTA and CDR2 is FQGNSA in the germline V gene. V was cut by 4 bases and J by 12 bases, with 19 bases left in between. In DNA form, the CDR3 reads TGTGCCAGCAGCTACCGGGACTCTATCCATCGGTACTTC. This encodes CASSYRDSIHRYF.

This clone has only a few counts. The chain links TRBV7-8 to TRBJ2-5, with 7 bases identical to TRBD2. The germline V gene has CDR1 SGHVS and CDR2 FQNEAQ. The CDR3 is 15 residues long. The trim removed 1 base at V and 5 bases at J, leaving 7 bases unmatched. CDR3 amino acids: CASSLGGGPGETQYF. CDR3 in DNA: TGTGCCAGCAGCTTAGGGGGAGGGCCTGGGGAGACCCAGTACTTC.

The V call is TRBV28, the J call TRBJ1-1; TRBD1 might be the D (6 bases). The CDR3 totals 14 residues. Germline CDR1 MDHEN, CDR2 SYDVKM. The V end was cut by 7 bases, the J end by 7 bases, with 19 bases between. Here the CDR3 DNA reads TGTGCCAGCATCCCTCCCGGGGGGCCTAGTGAAGCTTTCTTT. This sequence encodes CASIPPGGPSEAFF.

The rearrangement uses TRBV2 and TRBJ2-1; the D is unclear. Germline-derived CDR1 and CDR2 are SNHLY and FYNNEI. The CDR3 has 10 amino acids. V lost 9 bases and J 9 bases, leaving 9 bases between the germline ends. The CDR3 nucleotides read TGTGCCAGACTTAAGAGTGAGCAGTTCTTC. Translating it yields CARLKSEQFF. Together with reference TRBV2 and TRBJ2-1, the CDR3 gives the full variable domain: EPEVTQTPSHQVTQMGQEVILRCVPISNHLYFYWYRQILGQKVEFLVSFYNNEISEKSEIFDDQFSVERPDGSNFTLKIRSTKLEDSAMYFCARLKSEQFFGPGTRLTVL.

In this sample, this clone turned up once. The chain employs TRBV27 and TRBJ2-7, with 8 positions matching TRBD1. Germline lookup yields CDR1 MNHEY and CDR2 SMNVEV (reference sequence). This CDR3 is 15 amino acids long. V trimming: 5 bases; J trimming: 6 bases; junction bases outside the gene matches: 12. DNA for the CDR3: TGTGCCAGCAGTGGTACCGGCAGGGGGCCTGGCGAGCAGTACTTC. Residues: CASSGTGRGPGEQYF.

The chain carries TRBV27 and TRBJ2-5; TRBD2 might be the D (5 bases). In germline, CDR1 is MNHEY, CDR2 SMNVEV (reference sequence). CDR3 length: 14 amino acids. With 8 bases removed from V and 7 bases from J, the gap between germline ends came to 20 bases. CDR3 residues: CASHSRTSIGTQYF. CDR3 DNA: TGTGCCAGCCATTCGCGAACTAGTATCGGGACCCAGTACTTC.

The chain recombines TRBV7-9 with TRBJ1-1; D is possibly TRBD1 (5 bases). The V gene lost 5 bases and the J gene lost 5 bases, with 18 bases spanning the gap. This CDR3 contains 15 residues. Germline CDR1 SEHNR, CDR2 FQNEAQ (reference sequence). The CDR3 DNA reads as TGTGCCAGCAGCCCCGGCCCTGTGGGGGGAACTGAAGCTTTCTTT. The encoded protein is CASSPGPVGGTEAFF. Supplemented by reference TRBV7-9 and TRBJ1-1, the full variable domain reads DTGVSQNPRHKITKRGQNVTFRCDPISEHNRLYWYRQTLGQGPEFLTYFQNEAQLEKSRLLSDRFSAERPKGSFSTLEIQRTEQGDSAMYLCASSPGPVGGTEAFFGQGTRLTVV.

This clone was seen only a few times. This rearrangement joins TRBV2 to TRBJ1-1; D is perhaps TRBD1 (5 bases). V was trimmed by 6 bases and J by 1 base, leaving 12 bases between them. The CDR3 loop spans 14 amino acids. Germline V gene lookup returns CDR1 SNHLY and CDR2 FYNNEI. Written as DNA, the CDR3 is TGTGCCAGCAGCGGAGACAGCTCGAACACTGAAGCTTTCTTT. Translated: CASSGDSSNTEAFF.

The V call is TRBV9, the J call TRBJ1-2; tentatively, D is TRBD1 (6 bases). V was trimmed by 0 bases and J by 0 bases, leaving 12 bases between them. Germline CDR1 and CDR2: SGDLS and YYNGEE. This CDR3 comprises 16 residues. CDR3 in amino acids: CASSVGPRGPNYGYTF. As DNA, the CDR3 is TGTGCCAGCAGCGTAGGGCCGCGGGGGCCTAACTATGGCTACACCTTC.